Shown below are 27 T cell receptor beta chains from a single sample sequenced in a study of T cells in Graves' hyperthyroidism and ophthalmopathy. The investigators amplified TCR beta CDR3 regions from RNA transcripts. During a first-round RT-PCR of the TCR CDR3, the HTBI primer set was used. TCRdb called the multiplex PCR reads again in MiXCR, with one record for every CDR3 protein. The sample comprises about 510,000 distinct CDR3 sequences, about 14% of which are singletons, and approximately 13% rests with the top ten. The sample comprised blood. All receptors derive from a woman aged 40 to 49 with Graves' hyperthyroidism.

This clonotype was seen at least ten times. This rearrangement joins TRBV6-1 to TRBJ2-7, with 12 bases aligning to TRBD1. Germline V lookup: CDR1 MNHNS, CDR2 SASEGT. V gave up 2 bases and J gave up 12 bases; unmatched junction bases: 5. The CDR3 is 13 amino acids. The CDR3 DNA sequence: TGTGCCAGCAGTGAAAGAGGGACAGGGGGCCTGTACTTC. This translates into CASSERGTGGLYF.

This clonotype was seen a few times. The rearrangement links TRBV7-9 to TRBJ2-2; TRBD2 matches at 7 bases. From germline, CDR1 is SEHNR and CDR2 FQNEAQ (reference sequence). The CDR3 covers 12 residues. Losses at the gene ends were 8 bases for V and 6 bases for J; bases not matched to a gene: 3. The CDR3 here is CASREAPGELFF. The CDR3 DNA reads TGTGCCAGCCGGGAGGCCCCCGGGGAGCTGTTTTTT.

This sequence joins TRBV9 and TRBJ2-1; the D is unclear. Germline CDR1 and CDR2: SGDLS and YYNGEE. The CDR3 is 13 amino acids. Trimming shortened V by 3 bases and J by 7 bases, and 11 bases separated the two germline ends. The DNA for the CDR3 is TGTGCCAGCAGCGCCCTCGTATGGAATGAGCAGTTCTTC. Translation gives CASSALVWNEQFF.

With respect to this clonotype: An end of the junction does not agree with germline; a read error may underlie this. This chain uses TRBV2 with TRBJ2-7; D might be TRBD2 (6 bases). Germline V gene sequence: CDR1 SNHLY, CDR2 FYNNEI. The CDR3 is 13 residues long. CDR3 sequence: CASSPGTSYEQHF. CDR3 coding DNA: TGTGCCAGCAGCCCCGGGACTTCCTACGAGCAGCACTTC.

This chain links TRBV28 with TRBJ1-3, with D maybe TRBD1 (6 bases). The CDR3 consists of 15 residues. Trimming took off 8 bases at V and 3 bases at J, with 17 bases between the two ends. CDR1 MDHEN and CDR2 SYDVKM come from the germline V gene. This CDR3 is CASGGGGADGNTIYF. The CDR3 DNA follows: TGTGCCAGCGGGGGCGGTGGGGCGGATGGAAACACCATATATTTT.

The J gene is TRBJ2-1, the V gene TRBV4-1, with D possibly called TRBD1 or TRBD2 (5 bases each). The CDR3 has 15 residues. In germline, CDR1 is MGHRA, CDR2 YSYEKL. Trimming left V 4 bases short and J 3 bases short, with 13 bases between. CDR3: CASSPGAGYYNEQFF. Written as DNA, the CDR3 is TGCGCCAGCAGCCCCGGGGCAGGCTACTACAATGAGCAGTTCTTC.

This clonotype was seen many times. The chain uses TRBV5-1 and TRBJ1-2; D uncertain. The CDR3 sequence is 13 residues long. V gave up 5 bases and J gave up 4 bases, with 12 bases separating them. Germline CDR1 SGHRS, CDR2 YFSETQ. CDR3 in DNA: TGCGCCAGCAGTTGGGAGGCAGGCTATGGCTACACCTTC. Its translation is CASSWEAGYGYTF. Full variable domain (missing parts from reference TRBV5-1 and TRBJ1-2): KAGVTQTPRYLIKTRGQQVTLSCSPISGHRSVSWYQQTPGQGLQFLFEYFSETQRNKGNFPGRFSGRQFSNSRSEMNVSTLELGDSALYLCASSWEAGYGYTFGSGTRLTVV.

This clonotype was picked up many times. The rearrangement uses TRBV20-1 and TRBJ2-1, with 10 bases aligning to TRBD2. The junction had 7 bases not matched to a gene; V was cut back by 2 bases and J by 3 bases. This CDR3 region has 16 residues. Germline-derived CDR1 and CDR2 are DFQATT and SNEGSKA (reference sequence). CDR3 coding DNA: TGCAGTGCTAGACCAATTACTAGCGGGATCTACAATGAGCAGTTCTTC. Translating gives CSARPITSGIYNEQFF.

Worth noting for this clonotype: One junction end disagrees with the germline gene, perhaps due to a read error. The chain is built from TRBV6-1 and TRBJ2-1; D is uncertain. This CDR3 comprises 15 residues. Germline V gene sequence: CDR1 MNHNS, CDR2 SASEGT. In DNA form, the CDR3 reads TGTGCCAGCAGACCCACGGGCTTCTCCTACAATGGGCAGTTCTTC. Its protein product is CASRPTGFSYNGQFF.

This clonotype was detected many times. V is TRBV7-3 and J is TRBJ2-1, with 7 bases identical to TRBD2. The CDR3 loop spans 15 amino acids. V gave up 3 bases and J gave up 4 bases; unmatched junction bases: 6. Germline lookup yields CDR1 SGHTA and CDR2 FQGTGA. The CDR3 is CASSFYAGEYNEQFF. CDR3 nucleotide sequence: TGTGCCAGCAGCTTTTATGCGGGGGAATACAATGAGCAGTTCTTC.

This clonotype was seen ten or more times. DNA of the CDR3: TGCGCCAGCCGTCTCGTCGGGAGTGCTGAGCAGTTCTTC. Residues: CASRLVGSAEQFF. The chain links TRBV4-1 to TRBJ2-1, with D possibly matching TRBD2 (6 bases). The germline V gene encodes CDR1 MGHRA and CDR2 YSYEKL. Trimming removed 8 bases from V and 9 bases from J, with 17 bases in between. The CDR3 is 13 residues long.

This clonotype occurred many times. One junction end does not reproduce the germline sequence, and a read error may be involved. This chain links TRBV7-8 with TRBJ1-3; D may be TRBD1 (6 bases). Per the germline V gene, CDR1 is SGHVS and CDR2 is FQNEAQ. The CDR3 is 14 amino acids. CDR3 amino acids: CASSPRQAGDTIYF. CDR3 in DNA: TGTGCCAGCAGCCCCAGACAGGCTGGAGACACCATATATTTT. Drawing the rest from reference TRBV7-8 and TRBJ1-3, the complete variable domain is GAGVSQSPRYKVAKRGQDVALRCDPISGHVSLFWYQQALGQGPEFLTYFQNEAQLDKSGLPSDRFFAERPEGSVSTLKIQRTQQEDSAVYLCASSPRQAGDTIYFGEGSWLTVV.

This clonotype was picked up a small number of times. A clone one base away is much larger, so this may be a read error. The CDR3 does not end in the conserved phenylalanine or tryptophan, so this is likely a read error. The chain carries TRBV18 and TRBJ1-2, with 7 bases that match TRBD1. The CDR3 contains 14 residues. V lost 5 bases to trimming and J lost 2 bases; unmatched junction nucleotides: 5. Per germline, CDR1 KGHSH and CDR2 LQKENI. The CDR3 coding sequence is TGTGCCAGCTCATCGACAGGGTACAACTATGGCTACACCTTA. It codes for CASSSTGYNYGYTL.

This clonotype was seen ten or more times. The J gene is TRBJ1-1, the V gene TRBV29-1, with 8 positions matching TRBD1. The V and J ends lost 0 bases and 1 base, in that order; junction bases with no gene match: 13. CDR3 length: 18 residues. CDR1 is SQVTM, CDR2 ANQGSEA, per germline. In nucleotides, the CDR3 is TGCAGCGTTGAAGATTACCCCCTCCTCGGACAGGGGAACACTGAAGCTTTCTTT. Its translation: CSVEDYPLLGQGNTEAFF.

V gene TRBV20-1 combines with J gene TRBJ2-2, with TRBD1 identical over 9 bases. Germline assignment: CDR1 DFQATT and CDR2 SNEGSKA (reference sequence). The CDR3 is 14 residues long. The trim removed 5 bases at V and 1 base at J, leaving 2 bases unmatched. CDR3 amino acids: CSAPGQGNTGELFF. CDR3 nucleotide sequence: TGCAGTGCTCCGGGACAGGGGAACACCGGGGAGCTGTTTTTT.

This clonotype was found many times. The rearrangement uses TRBV28 and TRBJ1-1; TRBD1 aligns across 7 bases. Germline CDR1 and CDR2: MDHEN and SYDVKM. V was clipped by 2 bases and J by 8 bases; unmatched bases: 8. The CDR3 extends over 14 amino acids. The DNA for the CDR3 is TGTGCCAGCAGTTTAACTTTCGGGACAGACGAAGCTTTCTTT. Residues: CASSLTFGTDEAFF.

The chain joins TRBV10-3 to TRBJ1-6, with 7 bases lining up with TRBD1. V trimming: 4 bases; J trimming: 5 bases; junction bases outside the gene matches: 2. The CDR3 consists of 14 residues. CDR1 and CDR2 from the germline V gene are ENHRY and SYGVKD. Here the CDR3 DNA reads TGTGCCATCAGTGCGCAGGGGGATAATTCACCCCTCCACTTT. Amino acids: CAISAQGDNSPLHF.

This clonotype was recorded at least ten times. The rearrangement links TRBV7-2 to TRBJ2-7; maybe TRBD2 (5 bases). Germline lookup yields CDR1 SGHTA and CDR2 FQGNSA. This CDR3 contains 13 residues. V was cut by 4 bases and J by 6 bases, with 13 bases left in between. DNA of the CDR3: TGTGCCAGCAGCTGGAGGCCAGGTGGCGAGCAGTACTTC. This codes for CASSWRPGGEQYF.

The chain uses TRBV5-6 and TRBJ2-5; TRBD1 or TRBD2 may be the D gene (5 bases each). This CDR3 comprises 14 residues. Germline V gene lookup returns CDR1 SGHDT and CDR2 YYEEEE. V lost 5 bases, J lost 1 base, and 12 bases lay in between. CDR3 in DNA: TGTGCCAGCAGTTGGGACCGCTCCCAAGAGACCCAGTACTTC. Translated: CASSWDRSQETQYF.

This clonotype occurred a few times. This sequence joins TRBV30 and TRBJ1-5; D unclear. Trimming stripped 2 bases from V and 0 bases from J, with 11 bases between. Per germline, CDR1 GTSNPN and CDR2 SVGIG (reference sequence). This CDR3 has 15 amino acids. CDR3 amino acids: CAWSPRTDSNQPQHF. DNA for the CDR3: TGTGCCTGGAGTCCCAGGACGGATAGCAATCAGCCCCAGCATTTT.

This clonotype occurred a few times. One base away lies a much larger clone, so this may be a sequencing read error. DNA for the CDR3: TGTGCCAGCAGGGGGGGGTATCAGCCCCAGCATTTT. Translated: CASRGGYQPQHF. The rearrangement uses TRBV2 and TRBJ1-5; the D gene is possibly TRBD1 (5 bases). Trimming removed 6 bases from V and 5 bases from J, with 8 bases in between. Germline CDR1 reads SNHLY; CDR2 reads FYNNEI. The CDR3 runs 12 residues.

J is TRBJ2-5 and V is TRBV5-1, with 7 bases lining up with TRBD1. CDR1 SGHRS and CDR2 YFSETQ come from the germline V gene. Losses at the gene ends were 6 bases for V and 7 bases for J; bases not matched to a gene: 18. CDR3 size: 16 residues. For the CDR3, the DNA is TGCGCCAGCAACCCGGGCCACAGGGGCACGGGTGTGACCCAGTACTTC. Residues: CASNPGHRGTGVTQYF.

This clonotype appeared many times. J is TRBJ2-1 and V is TRBV11-1; D is uncertain. From germline, CDR1 is SGHAT and CDR2 FQDESV (reference sequence). The CDR3 extends over 12 amino acids. Trimming removed 3 bases from V and 7 bases from J, with 7 bases in between. CDR3 in amino acids: CASSFTRNEQFF. The CDR3 DNA reads TGTGCCAGCAGCTTCACAAGGAATGAGCAGTTCTTC.

There are many counts of this clonotype. The V and J genes are TRBV7-9 and TRBJ2-1; the match to TRBD2 covers 11 bases. V gave up 3 bases and J gave up 5 bases; unmatched junction bases: 3. Looked up from germline, CDR1 is SEHNR and CDR2 is FQNEAQ (reference sequence). CDR3 size: 15 residues. CDR3 sequence: CASSFQLAGDNEQFF. The CDR3 bases are TGTGCCAGCAGCTTCCAACTAGCGGGGGACAATGAGCAGTTCTTC.

The chain uses TRBV7-9 and TRBJ1-5; D ambiguous. V was clipped by 5 bases and J by 10 bases, with 9 bases between them. Germline CDR1 is SEHNR and CDR2 is FQNEAQ (reference sequence). The CDR3 runs 11 residues. CDR3 in DNA: TGTGCCAGCAGCCAAGCTGGACCCCAGCATTTT. It yields the protein CASSQAGPQHF.

This clonotype was picked up many times. The chain recombines TRBV12-3 or TRBV12-4 with TRBJ1-6; D may be TRBD1 (6 bases). Trimming shortened V by 4 bases and J by 10 bases, and 11 bases separated the two germline ends. This CDR3 region has 13 residues. CDR3 residues: CASSWGAQSPLHF. As DNA, the CDR3 is TGTGCCAGCAGTTGGGGGGCTCAATCACCCCTCCACTTT.

This clonotype was seen at least ten times. This rearrangement joins TRBV19 to TRBJ1-1; D gene ambiguous. The CDR3 runs to 15 residues. CDR1 and CDR2 (germline): LNHDA, SQIVND (reference sequence). The ends were cut back, 7 bases at V and 6 bases at J, with 21 bases in the middle. The CDR3 is CASTDTTASISEAFF. The CDR3 DNA reads as TGTGCCAGTACCGACACGACGGCCTCAATCTCTGAAGCTTTCTTT.